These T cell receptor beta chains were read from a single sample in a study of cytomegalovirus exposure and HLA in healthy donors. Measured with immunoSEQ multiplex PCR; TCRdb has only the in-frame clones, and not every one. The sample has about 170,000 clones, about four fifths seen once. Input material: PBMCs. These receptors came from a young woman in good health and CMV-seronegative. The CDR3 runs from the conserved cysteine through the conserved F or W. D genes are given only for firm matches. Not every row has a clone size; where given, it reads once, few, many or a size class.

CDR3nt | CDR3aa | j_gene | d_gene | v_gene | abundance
TGTGCCAGCAGTCCAGTCGACAGATCGAACTATGGCTACACCTTC | CASSPVDRSNYGYTF | TRBJ1-2 | NA | TRBV28 | once
TGCGCCAGCAGCTTGCTTCAACCCTCGGAGGGCTACACCTTC | CASSLLQPSEGYTF | TRBJ1-2 | NA | TRBV5-1 | NA
TGTGCCAGCAGCGCCTATATGAACACTGAAGCTTTCTTT | CASSAYMNTEAFF | TRBJ1-1 | NA | TRBV7-9 | NA
TGTGCCAGCAGCGGACTCGGGAGGAAGGAGACCCAGTACTTC | CASSGLGRKETQYF | TRBJ2-5 | TRBD2 | TRBV2 | NA
TGTGCCAGCAGCTCAAGACTAGCGGGAGATAACCATTACGAGCAGTACTTC | CASSSRLAGDNHYEQYF | TRBJ2-7 | TRBD2 | TRBV7-9 | NA
TGTGCCAGCAGCCAAGACCCGGGAGGGCAAAACGAGCAGTACTTC | CASSQDPGGQNEQYF | TRBJ2-7 | TRBD2 | TRBV4-2 | NA
TGCGCCAGCAGCTTGGGACAGGGTGCGAACACCGGGGAGCTGTTTTTT | CASSLGQGANTGELFF | TRBJ2-2 | TRBD1 | TRBV5-1 | once
TGTGCCAGCAGCCGAACAGTAGACAATGAGCAGTTCTTC | CASSRTVDNEQFF | TRBJ2-1 | NA | TRBV7-6 | few
TGCGCCAGCAGCACGGTGCAGGGGAACACTGAAGCTTTCTTT | CASSTVQGNTEAFF | TRBJ1-1 | NA | TRBV5-1 | NA
TGTGCCAGCAGTTACGGGACAGGGGAGTTAAGCTACGAGCAGTACTTC | CASSYGTGELSYEQYF | TRBJ2-7 | TRBD1 | TRBV2 | NA
TGTGCTAGTGGTTTGGACACTAGCAATGAGCAGTTCTTC | CASGLDTSNEQFF | TRBJ2-1 | NA | TRBV12-5 | once
TGTGCCAGCAGTCCTACAGGGGAGCCATACGAGCAGTACTTC | CASSPTGEPYEQYF | TRBJ2-7 | TRBD1 | TRBV28 | once
TGTGCCAGCAGCGTAGCTTGGGAGGGGACGATGATGGATGAGCAGTTCTTC | CASSVAWEGTMMDEQFF | TRBJ2-1 | TRBD2 | TRBV9 | NA
TGTGCCAGCAGCTTGGACACTAGCGGGACCAATGAGCAGTTCTTC | CASSLDTSGTNEQFF | TRBJ2-1 | TRBD2 | TRBV5-8 | NA
TGTGCCAGCAGCCCTCCCCGGGGCACAGATACGCAGTATTTT | CASSPPRGTDTQYF | TRBJ2-3 | NA | TRBV9 | NA
TGTGCCAGCAGCTTAGGACAGCTAAGGGCTGGCTATGGCTACACCTTC | CASSLGQLRAGYGYTF | TRBJ1-2 | NA | TRBV7-9 | NA
TGTGCCAGCAGTGAGACAGGGTACCGCTATGGCTACACCTTC | CASSETGYRYGYTF | TRBJ1-2 | TRBD1 | TRBV28 | NA
TGCGCCAGCAGTGAGACGGGGGAGGGGGAGCAGTACTTC | CASSETGEGEQYF | TRBJ2-7 | TRBD2 | TRBV10-1 | NA
TGTGCCAGCAGCTTAGGGCGGCAAAATGAGCAGTTCTTC | CASSLGRQNEQFF | TRBJ2-1 | NA | TRBV11-2 | NA
TGTGCAAGTCGCTTAGAGGCTAGCGGGAGGGCTGGTTCTTACAATGAGCAGTTCTTC | CASRLEASGRAGSYNEQFF | TRBJ2-1 | NA | TRBV12-2 | NA
TGTGCCAGCAGCCTATCACTAGCGGGAGTACTGGAGACCCAGTACTTC | CASSLSLAGVLETQYF | TRBJ2-5 | TRBD2 | TRBV7-8 | NA
TGTGCCAGCACGGGCGGGCCCACAGATACGCAGTATTTT | CASTGGPTDTQYF | TRBJ2-3 | NA | TRBV5-5 | NA
TGTGCCAGCAGTTATGACAGGGAAGTGGCCCAGTACTTC | CASSYDREVAQYF | TRBJ2-5 | TRBD1 | TRBV5-6 | NA
TGTGCCACCACTCGGACTAGCAGTTCATACGAGCAGTACTTC | CATTRTSSSYEQYF | TRBJ2-7 | TRBD2 | TRBV10-3 | NA
TGTGCCAGCAGCCTCCTTCGGGGGGACACTGAAGCTTTCTTT | CASSLLRGDTEAFF | TRBJ1-1 | NA | TRBV5-6 | NA
TGTGCCAGTAGCGCTAGCCCCAACTACAATGAGCAGTTCTTC | CASSASPNYNEQFF | TRBJ2-1 | NA | TRBV19 | once
TGTGCGAGCGAAGGGCAGGGGGCTGGTGATGAAAAACTGTTTTTT | CASEGQGAGDEKLFF | TRBJ1-4 | TRBD1 | TRBV28 | few
TGTGCCAGCAGCAATAGCGGGGCCGGGGAGCTGTTTTTT | CASSNSGAGELFF | TRBJ2-2 | TRBD2 | TRBV7-9 | NA
TGTGCCAGCAGAGCGGGGCTTAGCACAGATACGCAGTATTTT | CASRAGLSTDTQYF | TRBJ2-3 | TRBD2 | TRBV28 | once
TGCGCCAGCAGCCAGACTGACAGAGCAGGCTTCTACGAGCAGTACTTC | CASSQTDRAGFYEQYF | TRBJ2-7 | NA | TRBV4-3 | NA
TGTGCCAGCAGCAACAGAGGAGGATCTCAAGAGACCCAGTACTTC | CASSNRGGSQETQYF | TRBJ2-5 | NA | TRBV28 | NA
TGTGCCAGTAGCCTCGGGACAGGGGGCACCCGAAACACTGAAGCTTTCTTT | CASSLGTGGTRNTEAFF | TRBJ1-1 | TRBD1 | TRBV19 | NA
TGTGCCAGCAGTTTTGAACAGGCGCCTAATCAGCCCCAGCATTTT | CASSFEQAPNQPQHF | TRBJ1-5 | NA | TRBV28 | NA
TGTGCCAGCAGTTTATACGAGGGACAGATTCAGTACTTC | CASSLYEGQIQYF | TRBJ2-4 | TRBD1 | TRBV27 | once
TGCGCCAGCACCCCCGAGGGGGGGGGCACCACGAACTATGGCTACACCTTC | CASTPEGGGTTNYGYTF | TRBJ1-2 | NA | TRBV5-1 | NA
TGTGCCAGCTCACCACAGAGACAGGGTACCACCGGGGAGCTGTTTTTT | CASSPQRQGTTGELFF | TRBJ2-2 | TRBD1 | TRBV18 | NA
TGTGCCAGCAGCCTAGCGGAGGGGTACAATGAGCAGTTCTTC | CASSLAEGYNEQFF | TRBJ2-1 | TRBD2 | TRBV7-3 | NA
TGTGCCAGCAGCCCTGGGGGGTTCGGGGCAGATACGCAGTATTTT | CASSPGGFGADTQYF | TRBJ2-3 | NA | TRBV7-6 | NA
TGTGCCAGCAGTTTGTGCTCCCGGGACATTGATGAAGGAAACACCATATATTTT | CASSLCSRDIDEGNTIYF | TRBJ1-3 | NA | TRBV27 | NA
TGTGCCAGCAGCGGTAGATTCCGGTTTCCCCCAGGGAACACCGGGGAGCTGTTTTTT | CASSGRFRFPPGNTGELFF | TRBJ2-2 | NA | TRBV4-2 | NA
TGCGCCAGCAGCCAAGAGAGGTACGGCTACGAGCAGTACTTC | CASSQERYGYEQYF | TRBJ2-7 | NA | TRBV4-1 | NA
TGCGCCAGCAGCGCAACTAGCGGGTTCTACGAGCAGTACTTC | CASSATSGFYEQYF | TRBJ2-7 | TRBD2 | TRBV5-1 | NA
TGTGCCAGCGGGGAGCCGGAAACTCATGAGCAGTTCTTC | CASGEPETHEQFF | TRBJ2-1 | NA | TRBV2 | NA
TGTGCCAGCAGCCTCCAGGGAGGGATGAACACTGAAGCTTTCTTT | CASSLQGGMNTEAFF | TRBJ1-1 | NA | TRBV11-3 | NA
TGTGCCAGCAGAACAGCTAGCGGGATCTACAATGAGCAGTTCTTC | CASRTASGIYNEQFF | TRBJ2-1 | TRBD2 | TRBV25-1 | NA
TGCAGCGTTCACCACAGGACGGGCGGCTACACCTTC | CSVHHRTGGYTF | TRBJ1-2 | NA | TRBV29-1 | NA
TGCGCCAGCAGCTTGGATTCCGGAGGGAAGTTTAACTATGGCTACACCTTC | CASSLDSGGKFNYGYTF | TRBJ1-2 | NA | TRBV5-1 | NA
TGTGCCAGCTCACCCACGGGGGGATTAGGACAGCCCCAGCATTTT | CASSPTGGLGQPQHF | TRBJ1-5 | NA | TRBV18 | NA